Listed here are 30 T cell receptor beta chains from one sample, sequenced in a study of blood T cell repertoires in COVID-19. Only in-frame clones appear in the TCRdb table, and some are missing; sequencing was by immunoSEQ multiplex PCR. The table lists 200,000 to 250,000 clones, roughly 94% of them singletons. Sequencing was performed on peripheral blood. These receptors all stem from a young man with acute or convalescent COVID-19.

The gene calls are TRBV20-1 and TRBJ2-1; D uncertain. Germline loops: CDR1 DFQATT, CDR2 SNEGSKA (reference sequence). Trimming removed 2 bases at V and 8 bases at J, with 4 bases between. The CDR3 contains 10 residues. CDR3 DNA: TGCAGTGCTAGACAGGATGAGCAGTTCTTC. Protein: CSARQDEQFF.

The chain joins TRBV11-2 to TRBJ1-4; 7 positions agree with TRBD1. The J segment lost 4 bases and the V segment lost 3 bases, leaving 2 bases of the junction unmatched. Germline-derived CDR1 and CDR2 are SGHAT and FQNNGV. This CDR3 has 14 residues. The CDR3 protein is CASSLDRHNEKLFF. For the CDR3, the DNA is TGTGCCAGCAGCTTGGACAGGCATAATGAAAAACTGTTTTTT. The full variable domain, completed using reference TRBV11-2 and TRBJ1-4, is EAGVAQSPRYKIIEKRQSVAFWCNPISGHATLYWYQQILGQGPKLLIQFQNNGVVDDSQLPKDRFSAERLKGVDSTLKIQPAKLEDSAVYLCASSLDRHNEKLFFGSGTQLSVL.

This clone has more than one count but fewer than ten. The chain uses TRBV6-5 and TRBJ2-2, with D uncertain. The CDR3 consists of 14 residues. V was cut by 3 bases and J by 1 base, with 6 bases left in between. Germline assignment: CDR1 MNHEY and CDR2 SVGAGI. The CDR3 DNA is TGTGCCAGCAGTTATCACGGGAACACCGGGGAGCTGTTTTTT. Translating gives CASSYHGNTGELFF.

This clone was counted a few times. This chain links TRBV7-8 with TRBJ2-3; the D is unclear. Germline V CDR1 and CDR2: SGHVS, FQNEAQ. This CDR3 contains 16 residues. Trimming shortened V by 1 base and J by 2 bases, and 13 bases separated the two germline ends. DNA of the CDR3: TGTGCCAGCAGCTTAGACGGTCATTCTCTCACAGATACGCAGTATTTT. It is translated as CASSLDGHSLTDTQYF.

This clone was seen more than once but under ten times. The V and J genes are TRBV4-1 and TRBJ2-7, with 11 bases that match TRBD2. Trimming removed 1 base from V and 0 bases from J; junction bases left unmatched: 8. Germline CDR1 reads MGHRA; CDR2 reads YSYEKL. The CDR3 sequence is 18 residues long. Here the CDR3 DNA reads TGCGCCAGCAGCCAAGCCGTACTAGCGGGAGTTGGCTCCTACGAGCAGTACTTC. It yields the protein CASSQAVLAGVGSYEQYF.

The genes are TRBV2 and TRBJ2-3; no reliable D call. Trimming took off 9 bases at V and 14 bases at J, with 15 bases between the two ends. The CDR3 sequence is 10 residues long. Germline assignment: CDR1 SNHLY and CDR2 FYNNEI. CDR3 loop: CARLLVPPYF. The CDR3 nucleotides read TGTGCCAGGCTGCTAGTCCCTCCGTATTTT.

The chain links TRBV7-9 to TRBJ2-3; no reliable D call. The V and J ends lost 5 bases and 0 bases respectively, with 15 bases between them. CDR3 length: 16 residues. CDR1 and CDR2 (germline): SEHNR, FQNEAQ (reference sequence). The CDR3 protein is CASSQKKSASTDTQYF. DNA for the CDR3: TGTGCCAGCAGCCAAAAAAAAAGCGCAAGCACAGATACGCAGTATTTT.

The rearrangement uses TRBV5-1 and TRBJ2-5, with D perhaps TRBD1 (6 bases). The germline CDR1 and CDR2 sequences are SGHRS and YFSETQ. Deletions cut 4 bases from V and 5 bases from J, with 21 bases between. The CDR3 has 16 amino acids. For the CDR3, the DNA is TGCGCCAGCAGCCTCCGGGACACTTATGGGGCGGAGACCCAGTACTTC. Translation: CASSLRDTYGAETQYF.

The genes are TRBV28 and TRBJ1-6; 7 bases are a match to TRBD1. In germline, CDR1 is MDHEN, CDR2 SYDVKM. V lost 8 bases, J lost 6 bases, and 4 bases stayed unmatched. The CDR3 sequence is 13 residues long. The CDR3 region has the DNA TGTGCCAGCGTAGGGACAGTTAATTCACCCCTCCACTTT. Its translation is CASVGTVNSPLHF.

The chain uses TRBV6-5 and TRBJ1-6; tentative D call: TRBD1 (6 bases). CDR3 length equals 13 residues. CDR1 MNHEY and CDR2 SVGAGI come from the germline V gene. Trimming took off 5 bases at V and 7 bases at J, with 9 bases between the two ends. CDR3 in DNA: TGTGCCAGCAGTAATGACAGGAATTCACCCCTCCACTTT. It encodes CASSNDRNSPLHF.

The chain is built from TRBV3-1 (or the pseudogene TRBV3-2) and TRBJ2-7; 14 bases fit TRBD2. This CDR3 spans 18 amino acids. The V gene end was trimmed by 5 bases and the J gene end by 0 bases; junction bases not matched to a gene: 9. Per the germline V gene, CDR1 is LGHDT and CDR2 is YNNKEL (reference sequence). The CDR3 DNA is TGTGCCAGCAGCGCAACCGGGACTAGCGGGAGCAGCTCCTACGAGCAGTACTTC. Its translation: CASSATGTSGSSSYEQYF.

The chain has TRBV30 and TRBJ2-7; D gene ambiguous. Germline CDR1 and CDR2: GTSNPN and SVGIG (reference sequence). Trimming cost V 0 bases and J 3 bases, with 12 bases left between them. CDR3 size: 14 residues. CDR3 region: CAWSVPGLVYEQYF. The CDR3 DNA follows: TGTGCCTGGAGTGTACCCGGTCTCGTCTACGAGCAGTACTTC.

The chain uses TRBV30 and TRBJ1-3; possibly TRBD1 for D (6 bases). The CDR3 runs to 14 residues. Germline assignment: CDR1 GTSNPN and CDR2 SVGIG (reference sequence). V lost 2 bases and J 1 base, leaving 9 bases between the germline ends. CDR3 sequence reads: CAWSLGGSGNTIYF. Written as DNA, the CDR3 is TGTGCCTGGAGTCTAGGGGGTTCTGGAAACACCATATATTTT.

The chain has TRBV7-3 and TRBJ1-3, with 7 bases identical to TRBD1. V lost 6 bases to trimming and J lost 4 bases; unmatched junction nucleotides: 6. Germline lookup yields CDR1 SGHTA and CDR2 FQGTGA. This CDR3 has 14 amino acids. The CDR3 nucleotides are TGTGCCAGCAGTCAGGGGGTAACCGGAAACACCATATATTTT. Protein product: CASSQGVTGNTIYF.

About this clone: The sample holds other DNA sequences that translate to the same CDR3. The CDR3, as DNA: TGTGCCAGCAGTTTAGCAGGGTATGGCTACACCTTC. Translated: CASSLAGYGYTF. The chain employs TRBV28 and TRBJ1-2, with a tentative D call TRBD1 (5 bases). V lost 2 bases to trimming and J lost 5 bases, with 6 bases between them. Germline V gene data show CDR1 as MDHEN and CDR2 as SYDVKM. This CDR3 spans 12 amino acids.

This clone was seen once. This chain connects TRBV27 to TRBJ1-6; 9 nucleotides align to TRBD1. Germline V lookup: CDR1 MNHEY, CDR2 SMNVEV (reference sequence). This CDR3 is 15 amino acids long. The trim removed 7 bases at V and 10 bases at J, leaving 11 bases unmatched. CDR3 protein: CASNNSGTGSSPLHF. The CDR3 nucleotides are TGTGCCAGCAACAATTCCGGGACAGGGAGCTCACCCCTCCACTTT.

The chain recombines TRBV3-1 (or the pseudogene TRBV3-2) with TRBJ1-2; D might be TRBD1 (6 bases). The CDR3 consists of 12 residues. With 9 bases removed from V and 4 bases from J, the gap between germline ends came to 12 bases. Per the germline V gene, CDR1 is LGHDT and CDR2 is YNNKEL (reference sequence). The CDR3 region has the DNA TGTGCCAGGAAACTGACAGGCTATGGCTACACCTTC. Amino acids: CARKLTGYGYTF.

The CDR3, as DNA: TGTGCCAGCAGTTACCGGTCAAATTTGTACCCCTACGAGCAGTACTTC. It is translated as CASSYRSNLYPYEQYF. The genes are TRBV6-2 or TRBV6-3 and TRBJ2-7; D remains ambiguous. Germline-derived CDR1 and CDR2 are MNHEY and SVGEGT. CDR3 length equals 16 residues. V gave up 2 bases and J gave up 2 bases, with 16 bases separating them.

V gene TRBV19 combines with J gene TRBJ1-6; D perhaps matches TRBD1 (5 bases). The CDR3 is 15 amino acids. The germline gives CDR1 LNHDA, CDR2 SQIVND (reference sequence). V lost 3 bases and J 10 bases, leaving 16 bases between the germline ends. The CDR3 DNA sequence: TGTGCCAGTAGTATGTCGCAGGGTGGGTACTCACCCCTCCACTTT. Translating it yields CASSMSQGGYSPLHF.

The V call is TRBV27, the J call TRBJ2-1; D might be TRBD2 (6 bases). The V end lost 6 bases, the J end lost 11 bases, and 17 bases lay between the germline ends. CDR1 is MNHEY, CDR2 SMNVEV, per germline (reference sequence). The CDR3 runs 13 residues. CDR3: CASSHYRAGQQFF. CDR3 in DNA: TGTGCCAGCAGCCATTACCGCGCGGGGCAGCAGTTCTTC.

This clone appeared once. V is TRBV18 and J is TRBJ1-2; 7 bases are a match to TRBD1. V gave up 1 base and J gave up 4 bases; unmatched junction bases: 3. Germline V gene data show CDR1 as KGHSH and CDR2 as LQKENI. The CDR3 spans 14 residues. Here the CDR3 reads CASSPQDRAYGYTF. As DNA, the CDR3 is TGTGCCAGCTCACCACAAGACAGGGCCTATGGCTACACCTTC.

The chain is built from TRBV30 and TRBJ1-1; D may be TRBD1 (6 bases). Germline V gene data show CDR1 as GTSNPN and CDR2 as SVGIG (reference sequence). The V gene lost 4 bases and the J gene lost 2 bases, with 14 bases spanning the gap. This CDR3 contains 14 residues. CDR3 amino acids: CAWIPTGKNTEAFF. CDR3 DNA sequence: TGTGCCTGGATCCCAACAGGGAAAAACACTGAAGCTTTCTTT. Full variable domain (rest looked up from reference TRBV30 and TRBJ1-1): SQTIHQWPATLVQPVGSPLSLECTVEGTSNPNLYWYRQAAGRGLQLLFYSVGIGQISSEVPQNLSASRPQDRQFILSSKKLLLSDSGFYLCAWIPTGKNTEAFFGQGTRLTVV.

This chain's CDR3 is CASSQGRGYPDTQYF. The DNA for the CDR3 is TGTGCCAGCAGCCAGGGGCGGGGGTATCCAGATACGCAGTATTTT. The genes are TRBV3-1 (or the pseudogene TRBV3-2) and TRBJ2-3; 7 bases align to TRBD2. Per the germline V gene, CDR1 is LGHDT and CDR2 is YNNKEL (reference sequence). The CDR3 has 15 residues. V lost 3 bases and J lost 4; bases outside the gene matches: 7.

CDR3 nucleotide sequence: TGTGCCAGCAGCGACAGCTCCTACGAGCAGTACTTC. It codes for CASSDSSYEQYF. The V call is TRBV28, the J call TRBJ2-7; tentatively, D is TRBD1 (5 bases). This CDR3 contains 12 residues. The germline V and J ends were trimmed by 6 bases and 0 bases, with 6 bases remaining between them. Germline CDR1 MDHEN, CDR2 SYDVKM.

This clone has more than one count but fewer than ten. J is TRBJ1-3 and V is TRBV6-1, with TRBD1 matching over 7 bases. CDR1 is MNHNS, CDR2 SASEGT, per germline. V lost 4 bases to trimming and J lost 0 bases; unmatched junction nucleotides: 12. The length of the CDR3 is 18 residues. The CDR3 reads CASSGGGQQFLSGNTIYF. The CDR3 region has the DNA TGTGCCAGCAGTGGTGGGGGACAGCAATTCCTCTCTGGAAACACCATATATTTT.

Written as DNA, the CDR3 is TGTGCCAGCACCTCGGGAGGGGGAGCTAACTATGGCTACACCTTC. This translates into CASTSGGGANYGYTF. This chain uses TRBV5-6 with TRBJ1-2; tentatively, D is TRBD1 (6 bases). The CDR3 extends over 15 amino acids. Germline CDR1 and CDR2: SGHDT and YYEEEE. Deletions cut 6 bases from V and 0 bases from J, with 15 bases between.

V gene TRBV5-5 combines with J gene TRBJ1-3; 9 nucleotides align to TRBD1. The J segment lost 2 bases and the V segment lost 7 bases, leaving 4 bases of the junction unmatched. CDR3 length: 14 amino acids. Germline lookup yields CDR1 SGHKS and CDR2 YYEKEE (reference sequence). In DNA form, the CDR3 reads TGTGCCAGCGCAAGGACAGGGGCTGGAAACACCATATATTTT. Its protein product is CASARTGAGNTIYF.

The V and J genes are TRBV5-5 and TRBJ1-4; 9 positions match TRBD1. V lost 4 bases to trimming and J lost 7 bases; unmatched junction nucleotides: 5. Germline V gene lookup returns CDR1 SGHKS and CDR2 YYEKEE (reference sequence). CDR3 length: 14 amino acids. The CDR3 reads CASSTGGSFEKLFF. The CDR3 DNA is TGTGCCAGCAGCACAGGGGGCAGCTTTGAAAAACTGTTTTTT.

CDR3 nucleotide sequence: TGTGCCAGCAGTTATGCCAGGGGGACTGAAGCTTTCTTT. Its translation is CASSYARGTEAFF. This chain links TRBV6-5 with TRBJ1-1; 7 bases are shared with TRBD1. Germline trimming cut 3 bases from V and 5 bases from J; bases unmatched to any gene: 3. Germline CDR1 MNHEY, CDR2 SVGAGI. This CDR3 comprises 13 residues.

The chain recombines TRBV19 with TRBJ2-5, with a possible D match to TRBD2 (6 bases). V dropped 5 bases and J dropped 2 bases, with 12 bases sitting between them. The CDR3 runs to 14 residues. CDR1 and CDR2 from the germline V gene are LNHDA and SQIVND (reference sequence). CDR3 nucleotides: TGTGCCAGTAGTGTCACCGGGACTCAAGAGACCCAGTACTTC. Residues: CASSVTGTQETQYF.